The source of this T cell receptor (beta chain) is a study of control samples from healthy donors and cancer patients. Clones were read by immunoSEQ multiplex PCR, and TCRdb kept only the in-frame ones, dropping some. Here the sample spans 120,000 or so clones, 80% to 95% being singletons. The V gene lost 1 base and the J gene lost 2 bases, with 8 bases spanning the gap. The V gene's germline CDR1 is SGHTA and CDR2 FQGTGA. This CDR3 is built from 14 residues. The chain links TRBV7-3 to TRBJ1-1; D uncertain. The sample consisted of blood. This receptor was obtained from a woman younger than 30 in good health. CDR3 in amino acids: CASSLNRGNTEAFF. The DNA of the CDR3 is TGTGCCAGCAGCTTAAATCGGGGAAACACTGAAGCTTTCTTT.